The 23 T cell receptor beta chains presented below share a single source sample, sequenced in a study of radiation and T cells in renal cell carcinoma. As to time point: blood 2 weeks post-SBRT. The treatment here: 15 Gy SBRT to primary tumor, nephrectomy 4 weeks later. The table came from immunoSEQ multiplex PCR; TCRdb's copy has only in-frame clones and leaves some out. Of some 120,000 clones listed, 70% to 90% were seen once; the top ten hold under 2.5%. The sample in question was blood, obtained from a patient whose treatment included radiotherapy and nephrectomy. The receptors shown here come from a woman in her sixties or seventies with renal cell carcinoma.

This clone has at least ten counts. J is TRBJ2-3 and V is TRBV6-5, with D maybe TRBD2 (5 bases). Per the germline V gene, CDR1 is MNHEY and CDR2 is SVGAGI. V shed 5 bases and J shed 4 bases, with 16 bases lying between them. This CDR3 comprises 15 residues. The CDR3: CASSIMDGMADTQYF. Here the CDR3 DNA reads TGTGCCAGCAGTATCATGGACGGGATGGCAGATACGCAGTATTTT.

This sequence joins TRBV7-2 and TRBJ2-7; no firm D call. This CDR3 is 11 amino acids long. Germline V gene lookup returns CDR1 SGHTA and CDR2 FQGNSA. Trimming removed 4 bases from V and 6 bases from J, with 7 bases in between. The CDR3 spells CASSSLGEQYF. The CDR3 bases are TGTGCCAGCAGCTCGTTAGGCGAGCAGTACTTC.

V is TRBV28 and J is TRBJ2-5, with 7 bases fitting TRBD2. Per germline, CDR1 MDHEN and CDR2 SYDVKM. The CDR3 length is 14 residues. The J segment lost 0 bases and the V segment lost 2 bases, leaving 0 bases of the junction unmatched. In nucleotides, the CDR3 is TGTGCCAGCAGTTTAAGCGGGGACCAAGAGACCCAGTACTTC. It specifies CASSLSGDQETQYF.

This clone was picked up one time. The rearrangement links TRBV4-3 to TRBJ1-2, with a possible D match to TRBD1 (6 bases). Germline V gene sequence: CDR1 LGHNA, CDR2 YSLEER. This CDR3 has 14 amino acids. V lost 0 bases and J lost 6, with 11 bases in between. In DNA, the CDR3 is TGCGCCAGCAGCCAAGACGGACAGACCAATGGCTACACCTTC. Its translation is CASSQDGQTNGYTF.

The chain carries TRBV6-6 and TRBJ1-4; D is unclear. Deletions cut 0 bases from V and 4 bases from J, with 6 bases between. This CDR3 is built from 14 residues. From germline, CDR1 is MNHNY and CDR2 SVGAGI (reference sequence). Written as DNA, the CDR3 is TGTGCCAGCAGTTACTCGGGCGGTAATGAAAAACTGTTTTTT. Its protein product is CASSYSGGNEKLFF.

The V call is TRBV9, the J call TRBJ2-7; possibly TRBD1 for D (6 bases). Trimming took off 7 bases at V and 2 bases at J, with 22 bases between the two ends. The CDR3 has 16 residues. Germline V gene lookup returns CDR1 SGDLS and CDR2 YYNGEE. The CDR3: CASGVGAGRKPYEQYF. The CDR3 region has the DNA TGTGCCAGCGGGGTGGGGGCAGGGCGAAAGCCCTACGAGCAGTACTTC.

This chain connects TRBV5-1 to TRBJ2-1, with TRBD2 matching 8 bases. The V and J ends lost 4 bases and 8 bases, in that order; junction bases with no gene match: 8. Germline V gene lookup returns CDR1 SGHRS and CDR2 YFSETQ. This CDR3 contains 14 residues. CDR3 nucleotide sequence: TGCGCCAGCAGCACGAGCGGGAGTATAGATGAGCAGTTCTTC. Its protein product is CASSTSGSIDEQFF.

The CDR3 DNA reads TGTCGCGTGGGACAGGGGGGCTACGAGCAGTACTTC. Translation gives CRVGQGGYEQYF. The chain joins TRBV28 to TRBJ2-7; 11 bases align to TRBD1. Germline V gene sequence: CDR1 MDHEN, CDR2 SYDVKM. There are 12 residues in the CDR3.

In its sample, this clone was seen a few times. The chain combines TRBV9 with TRBJ1-5; 10 bases are shared with TRBD1. The J segment lost 6 bases and the V segment lost 3 bases, leaving 12 bases of the junction unmatched. CDR3 size: 17 residues. Germline V lookup: CDR1 SGDLS, CDR2 YYNGEE. For the CDR3, the DNA is TGTGCCAGCAGCGGACAGAAAGACAGGGGGCAGGGTCAGCCCCAGCATTTT. Protein: CASSGQKDRGQGQPQHF.

The CDR3, as DNA: TGTGCCAGCAGCGTATCAGGGGTTTCCTACGAGCAGTACTTC. Translating it yields CASSVSGVSYEQYF. The V and J genes are TRBV5-8 and TRBJ2-7, with D possibly TRBD1 on 6 matching bases. The CDR3 has 14 amino acids. Trimming cost V 4 bases and J 1 base, with 12 bases left between them. The germline V gene has CDR1 SGHTS and CDR2 YDEGEE.

The J gene is TRBJ2-7, the V gene TRBV5-1; 10 nucleotides line up with TRBD1. V lost 0 bases and J lost 4; bases outside the gene matches: 1. The length of the CDR3 is 14 residues. Germline lookup yields CDR1 SGHRS and CDR2 YFSETQ. This CDR3 reads CASSLVGQGYEQYF. CDR3 sequence (DNA): TGCGCCAGCAGCTTGGTGGGACAGGGGTACGAGCAGTACTTC.

This chain joins TRBV5-1 and TRBJ2-7, with a possible D match to TRBD2 (6 bases). The CDR3 is made up of 15 amino acids. The ends were cut back, 7 bases at V and 4 bases at J, with 21 bases in the middle. From germline, CDR1 is SGHRS and CDR2 YFSETQ. CDR3 sequence reads: CASGYNSGGYYEQYF. As DNA, the CDR3 is TGCGCCAGCGGTTATAACAGTGGGGGGTATTACGAGCAGTACTTC.

This clone came up once. V usage is TRBV20-1 and J usage is TRBJ1-5; D gene unclear. This CDR3 spans 9 amino acids. CDR1 DFQATT and CDR2 SNEGSKA come from the germline V gene (reference sequence). V was shortened by 5 bases and J by 9 bases, with 5 bases between the two germline ends. CDR3 coding DNA: TGCAGTGCTGCGTGGCCCCAGCATTTT. Translated, it gives CSAAWPQHF.

The chain carries TRBV5-5 and TRBJ2-1; D is possibly TRBD2 (6 bases). Germline-derived CDR1 and CDR2 are SGHKS and YYEKEE (reference sequence). This CDR3 comprises 19 residues. Trimming took off 4 bases at V and 4 bases at J, with 27 bases between the two ends. Written as DNA, the CDR3 is TGTGCCAGCAGCCCGGGGTCCTCGTTCATAGCGGCCCTATACAATGAGCAGTTCTTC. Its translation: CASSPGSSFIAALYNEQFF.

The genes are TRBV15 and TRBJ2-1; 7 bases line up with TRBD1. Germline-derived CDR1 and CDR2 are LNHNV and YYDKDF (reference sequence). Trimming removed 2 bases from V and 2 bases from J; junction bases left unmatched: 6. The CDR3 totals 16 residues. CDR3 sequence: CATSRPRGLTYNEQFF. The DNA for the CDR3 is TGTGCCACCAGCAGACCAAGGGGGCTAACCTACAATGAGCAGTTCTTC.

This rearrangement joins TRBV6-5 to TRBJ1-2; D possibly corresponds to TRBD1 (5 bases). Trimming cost V 5 bases and J 2 bases, with 12 bases left between them. The CDR3 loop spans 14 amino acids. The V gene's germline CDR1 is MNHEY and CDR2 SVGAGI. This CDR3 reads CASSPGYNNYGYTF. The CDR3 DNA reads as TGTGCCAGCAGTCCAGGGTACAACAACTATGGCTACACCTTC.

The chain couples TRBV4-2 to TRBJ2-1, with 7 bases identical to TRBD1. CDR1 is LGHNA, CDR2 YNFKEQ, per germline. This CDR3 spans 14 amino acids. The ends lost 0 bases at V and 9 bases at J; junction bases unmatched: 5. The CDR3 sequence is CASSQDNRGSEQFF. CDR3 DNA sequence: TGTGCCAGCAGCCAAGATAACAGGGGAAGTGAGCAGTTCTTC.

The rearrangement uses TRBV6-1 and TRBJ1-4; unclear D gene. Looked up from germline, CDR1 is MNHNS and CDR2 is SASEGT. V lost 3 bases, J lost 5 bases, and 10 bases lay in between. The CDR3 is made up of 14 amino acids. The CDR3 DNA reads as TGTGCCAGCAGTGAGTCAGGTCCCAATGAAAAACTGTTTTTT. This gives the protein CASSESGPNEKLFF.

The J gene is TRBJ2-2, the V gene TRBV19; D might be TRBD1 (5 bases). The V gene's germline CDR1 is LNHDA and CDR2 SQIVND (reference sequence). The CDR3 is 15 residues long. The germline V and J ends were trimmed by 1 base and 4 bases, with 10 bases remaining between them. The CDR3 sequence: CASSIAGATTGELFF. CDR3 DNA sequence: TGTGCCAGTAGTATAGCTGGGGCAACCACCGGGGAGCTGTTTTTT.

This rearrangement joins TRBV5-4 to TRBJ2-3, with D perhaps matching TRBD1 or TRBD2 (5 bases each). In germline, CDR1 is SGHNT, CDR2 YYREEE (reference sequence). The CDR3 has 15 residues. Deletions cut 4 bases from V and 2 bases from J, with 14 bases between. The CDR3 nucleotides read TGTGCCAGCAGCCTAGGCGAGGGGTACACAGATACGCAGTATTTT. Translation: CASSLGEGYTDTQYF.

The chain links TRBV2 to TRBJ1-5; unclear D gene. The V and J ends lost 1 base and 0 bases respectively, with 16 bases between them. This CDR3 contains 18 residues. The germline gives CDR1 SNHLY, CDR2 FYNNEI. The CDR3, as DNA: TGTGCCAGCAGTGAAGACGACTACTTTGTTCGTAGCAATCAGCCCCAGCATTTT. Protein: CASSEDDYFVRSNQPQHF.

The rearrangement links TRBV4-1 to TRBJ2-1; the match to TRBD1 covers 12 bases. V trimming: 3 bases; J trimming: 10 bases; junction bases outside the gene matches: 7. This CDR3 is 15 amino acids long. Germline-derived CDR1 and CDR2 are MGHRA and YSYEKL. CDR3 in amino acids: CASSQWDRGPSEQFF. The CDR3 bases are TGCGCCAGCAGCCAGTGGGACAGGGGGCCCAGCGAGCAGTTCTTC.

V and J are TRBV5-6 and TRBJ2-7; TRBD1 might be the D (5 bases). The length of the CDR3 is 15 residues. Looked up from germline, CDR1 is SGHDT and CDR2 is YYEEEE. V lost 0 bases, J lost 0 bases, and 10 bases lay in between. CDR3 sequence: CASSLGPGSSYEQYF. Written as DNA, the CDR3 is TGTGCCAGCAGCTTGGGTCCAGGGTCCTCCTACGAGCAGTACTTC.